Reported below is one TCR beta chain. Random hexamers were used to reverse transcribe about 0.45 to 1 ug of RNA. One entry per CDR3 protein, called by TCRdb with MiXCR from the immunoSEQ multiplex PCR reads. The repertoire has 170,000 or so distinct CDR3 sequences, roughly 96% of them found once; the top ten carry around 0.15%. The source of the sample is a study of CD8 T cells in Susac syndrome. Deletions cut 3 bases from V and 0 bases from J, with 5 bases between. Germline values: CDR1 DFQATT, CDR2 SNEGSKA (reference sequence). CDR3 length equals 12 residues. CD8+ and CD4+ blood T cells underwent TCR beta sequencing. The authors negatively isolated CD8+ and CD4+ T cells and FACS-enriched TEMRA cells.

The sequence derives from a human donor with multiple sclerosis. This chain connects TRBV20-1 to TRBJ1-1; D call uncertain. The specimen was CD8+ T cells from PBMCs. The CDR3 here is CSASWLNTEAFF. DNA of the CDR3: TGCAGTGCTAGTTGGTTGAACACTGAAGCTTTCTTT.